The 32 T cell receptor beta chains below come from one sample, sequenced in a study of shared clonotypes between healthy human individuals. Assay: immunoSEQ multiplex PCR; the TCRdb copy retains only in-frame clones and omits some. The sample lists hundreds of thousands of clones, 98% occurring once. CD45RO-negative, CCR7-positively selected cells formed the naive CD8 fraction, excluding terminally differentiated effector memory CD45RA+ cells. Sequenced sample: naive CD8+ T cells sorted from blood. These receptors were collected from a man aged 25 to 40 in good health.

J is TRBJ2-1 and V is TRBV6-1, with D tentatively TRBD1 (6 bases). V lost 2 bases and J 5 bases, leaving 13 bases between the germline ends. The CDR3 is made up of 15 amino acids. Germline V gene data show CDR1 as MNHNS and CDR2 as SASEGT. In DNA form, the CDR3 reads TGTGCCAGCAGTGAAAGGGACACCCTCAACAATGAGCAGTTCTTC. Translation: CASSERDTLNNEQFF.

This chain uses TRBV6-5 with TRBJ1-4, with 8 bases that match TRBD1. The CDR3 consists of 15 residues. Germline V CDR1 and CDR2: MNHEY, SVGAGI. Trimming removed 2 bases from V and 8 bases from J; junction bases left unmatched: 7. For the CDR3, the DNA is TGTGCCAGCAGTTACAATCAGGGGGCAGACGAAAAACTGTTTTTT. Amino acid sequence: CASSYNQGADEKLFF.

This clone was found once. The chain is built from TRBV7-8 and TRBJ2-7; TRBD2 might be the D (6 bases). Looked up from germline, CDR1 is SGHVS and CDR2 is FQNEAQ. V was trimmed by 1 base and J by 2 bases, leaving 12 bases between them. The length of the CDR3 is 15 residues. CDR3 sequence reads: CASSLGLRETYEQYF. CDR3 DNA: TGTGCCAGCAGCTTAGGCCTCCGGGAGACCTACGAGCAGTACTTC. Based on the CDR3 plus reference TRBV7-8 and TRBJ2-7, the full variable domain is GAGVSQSPRYKVAKRGQDVALRCDPISGHVSLFWYQQALGQGPEFLTYFQNEAQLDKSGLPSDRFFAERPEGSVSTLKIQRTQQEDSAVYLCASSLGLRETYEQYFGPGTRLTVT.

The chain links TRBV4-1 to TRBJ1-1; D gene unclear. CDR1 is MGHRA and CDR2 is YSYEKL in the germline V gene. The CDR3 extends over 12 amino acids. Trimming stripped 4 bases from V and 3 bases from J, with 6 bases between. In nucleotides, the CDR3 is TGCGCCAGCAGCCGACCCGACACTGAAGCTTTCTTT. This codes for CASSRPDTEAFF.

The CDR3 spells CASSPLGGELFF. The CDR3 coding sequence is TGTGCCAGCTCACCCCTCGGCGGGGAGCTGTTTTTT. The rearrangement links TRBV18 to TRBJ2-2, with D hard to call. CDR1 and CDR2 from the germline V gene are KGHSH and LQKENI. The CDR3 has 12 residues. V lost 3 bases, J lost 7 bases, and 6 bases lay in between.

The genes are TRBV27 and TRBJ1-2; TRBD1 matches at 10 bases. Per the germline V gene, CDR1 is MNHEY and CDR2 is SMNVEV (reference sequence). With 4 bases clipped from V and 8 bases from J, the junction kept 10 bases outside the gene matches. This CDR3 is 15 amino acids long. Here the CDR3 DNA reads TGTGCCAGCAGTTCCGCCGGGACAGGGGTCGGCGGCTACACCTTC. This sequence encodes CASSSAGTGVGGYTF.

This sequence joins TRBV7-9 and TRBJ1-2; a possible D gene is TRBD1 (5 bases). Germline CDR1 SEHNR, CDR2 FQNEAQ (reference sequence). V dropped 1 base and J dropped 6 bases, with 15 bases sitting between them. There are 15 residues in the CDR3. CDR3 sequence: CASSLGGSLAHGYTF. CDR3 in DNA: TGTGCCAGCAGCTTAGGGGGGTCCTTGGCCCATGGCTACACCTTC.

This rearrangement joins TRBV27 to TRBJ2-6; D remains unclear. V was cut by 5 bases and J by 0 bases, with 5 bases left in between. This CDR3 has 14 amino acids. Germline CDR1 is MNHEY and CDR2 is SMNVEV (reference sequence). CDR3 sequence reads: CASSMLSGANVLTF. Written as DNA, the CDR3 is TGTGCCAGCAGTATGCTCTCTGGGGCCAACGTCCTGACTTTC.

The chain links TRBV7-2 to TRBJ2-3; 8 positions match TRBD2. The CDR3 loop spans 14 amino acids. The V gene end was trimmed by 5 bases and the J gene end by 5 bases; junction bases not matched to a gene: 6. In germline, CDR1 is SGHTA, CDR2 FQGNSA. CDR3 bases: TGTGCCAGCAGCGCGGGACTAGGAATAGATACGCAGTATTTT. Translation gives CASSAGLGIDTQYF.

The rearrangement uses TRBV5-6 and TRBJ1-5; D call uncertain. Looked up from germline, CDR1 is SGHDT and CDR2 is YYEEEE. V was clipped by 1 base and J by 5 bases, with 7 bases between them. The CDR3 runs to 13 residues. CDR3 in amino acids: CASSLSNDQPQHF. The CDR3 nucleotides are TGTGCCAGCAGCTTGTCTAATGATCAGCCCCAGCATTTT.

The chain couples TRBV15 to TRBJ2-7, with D possibly matching TRBD2 (6 bases). Germline lookup yields CDR1 LNHNV and CDR2 YYDKDF (reference sequence). The V gene lost 3 bases and the J gene lost 3 bases, with 18 bases spanning the gap. The length of the CDR3 is 16 residues. This CDR3 is CATSSPFGTLVYEQYF. CDR3 nucleotide sequence: TGTGCCACCAGCAGCCCTTTTGGGACTCTCGTCTACGAGCAGTACTTC.

This clone was recorded only once. The CDR3 protein is CSVLGKHLAKNIQYF. The CDR3, as DNA: TGCAGCGTTTTAGGGAAACACCTTGCCAAAAACATTCAGTACTTC. This sequence joins TRBV29-1 and TRBJ2-4; D not resolved. Germline V gene lookup returns CDR1 SQVTM and CDR2 ANQGSEA. This CDR3 is built from 15 residues. The V and J ends lost 5 bases and 1 base respectively, with 15 bases between them.

DNA for the CDR3: TGTGCCAGCAGTGAACCGGGGACAGCTTGGGAGACCCAGTACTTC. Its translation is CASSEPGTAWETQYF. V is TRBV25-1 and J is TRBJ2-5; TRBD1 matches 7 bases. Germline loops: CDR1 MGHDK, CDR2 SYGVNS. The CDR3 length is 15 residues. The J segment lost 5 bases and the V segment lost 2 bases, leaving 8 bases of the junction unmatched.

The CDR3, as DNA: TGTGCCAGCAGCCTCAGGGGAGGACGCAATCAGCCCCAGCATTTT. It codes for CASSLRGGRNQPQHF. The chain uses TRBV7-6 and TRBJ1-5, with TRBD1 as a possible D gene (6 bases). The germline V gene encodes CDR1 SGHVS and CDR2 FNYEAQ. The V and J ends lost 5 bases and 2 bases respectively, with 13 bases between them. This CDR3 spans 15 amino acids.

V usage is TRBV2 and J usage is TRBJ2-5; D is ambiguous. This CDR3 has 10 amino acids. Germline CDR1 SNHLY, CDR2 FYNNEI. Trimming took 7 bases from V and 5 from J, leaving 5 bases between them. The CDR3 loop reads CASTDETQYF. For the CDR3, the DNA is TGTGCCAGCACGGATGAGACCCAGTACTTC.

The chain has TRBV27 and TRBJ2-5, with D unresolved. CDR1 is MNHEY and CDR2 is SMNVEV in the germline V gene (reference sequence). The CDR3 runs 14 residues. V lost 8 bases and J lost 3, with 16 bases in between. CDR3 region: CASRGRYTEETQYF. As DNA, the CDR3 is TGTGCCAGCCGCGGCCGGTATACGGAAGAGACCCAGTACTTC.

The gene calls are TRBV7-9 and TRBJ2-7; 12 nucleotides agree with TRBD1. CDR3 length equals 17 residues. V dropped 5 bases and J dropped 4; count of bases not matched to a gene: 12. From germline, CDR1 is SEHNR and CDR2 FQNEAQ (reference sequence). CDR3 sequence (DNA): TGTGCCAGCAGCGCCACCCCGGGACAGGGGGCGAAGTACGAGCAGTACTTC. Its translation is CASSATPGQGAKYEQYF.

The chain joins TRBV2 to TRBJ1-2; possibly TRBD1 for D (6 bases). V shed 4 bases and J shed 3 bases, with 15 bases lying between them. Germline CDR1 is SNHLY and CDR2 is FYNNEI. There are 15 residues in the CDR3. The CDR3, as DNA: TGTGCCAGCAGTGTATGGGACATTGAAGACTATGGCTACACCTTC. Amino acid sequence: CASSVWDIEDYGYTF.

The CDR3 bases are TGTGCCAGCAGCTTATCGTCGGTTAATCAGCCCCAGCATTTT. This sequence encodes CASSLSSVNQPQHF. J is TRBJ1-5 and V is TRBV7-9; the D is unclear. V lost 2 bases and J 4 bases, leaving 9 bases between the germline ends. CDR1 is SEHNR and CDR2 is FQNEAQ in the germline V gene (reference sequence). The CDR3 covers 14 residues.

J is TRBJ2-2 and V is TRBV27, with D perhaps being TRBD1 or TRBD2 (5 bases each). CDR1 is MNHEY and CDR2 is SMNVEV in the germline V gene (reference sequence). V was pared by 5 bases and J by 4 bases, with 20 bases between. The CDR3 contains 17 residues. CDR3 DNA: TGTGCCAGCAGTCCCTCGTGGGGCGAGGGAGTCACCGGGGAGCTGTTTTTT. Residues: CASSPSWGEGVTGELFF.

V gene TRBV19 combines with J gene TRBJ2-2; D is undetermined. The germline CDR1 and CDR2 sequences are LNHDA and SQIVND (reference sequence). Deletions cut 9 bases from V and 4 bases from J, with 9 bases between. CDR3 length equals 12 residues. CDR3 nucleotides: TGTGCCAGCCCCTCGGTCACCGGGGAGCTGTTTTTT. Translating it yields CASPSVTGELFF.

The CDR3 loop is CAISRVWEAPYNEQFF. The CDR3 DNA reads as TGTGCCATCAGTAGGGTTTGGGAAGCCCCCTACAATGAGCAGTTCTTC. The chain carries TRBV10-3 and TRBJ2-1; D call uncertain. V was pared by 5 bases and J by 2 bases, with 16 bases between. CDR3 length: 16 amino acids. Germline CDR1 reads ENHRY; CDR2 reads SYGVKD.

The count of this clone is one. This rearrangement joins TRBV5-8 to TRBJ1-2; TRBD1 aligns across 8 bases. Unmatched junction bases numbered 18, after V lost 3 bases and J lost 8 bases. Per the germline V gene, CDR1 is SGHTS and CDR2 is YDEGEE. CDR3 length equals 17 residues. In DNA form, the CDR3 reads TGTGCCAGCAGCTGGGTTGGTAGGACAGGGAAGGTTGAAGGCTACACCTTC. It encodes CASSWVGRTGKVEGYTF. Together with reference TRBV5-8 and TRBJ1-2, the CDR3 gives the full variable domain: EAGVTQSPTHLIKTRGQQATLRCSPISGHTSVYWYQQALGLGLQFLLWYDEGEERNRGNFPPRFSGRQFPNYSSELNVNALELEDSALYLCASSWVGRTGKVEGYTFGSGTRLTVV.

This chain uses TRBV28 with TRBJ2-7; D may be TRBD1 or TRBD2 (5 bases each). The germline V and J ends were trimmed by 8 bases and 2 bases, with 13 bases remaining between them. This CDR3 spans 13 amino acids. CDR1 is MDHEN, CDR2 SYDVKM, per germline. The CDR3 DNA reads as TGTGCCAGCGAGGGGTGGGGCGCCTACGAGCAGTACTTC. Translation gives CASEGWGAYEQYF.

The CDR3 protein is CASSRGQAYNEQFF. DNA of the CDR3: TGTGCCAGCAGCCGAGGACAGGCCTACAATGAGCAGTTCTTC. The chain is built from TRBV7-9 and TRBJ2-1; 7 nucleotides match TRBD1. Germline V CDR1 and CDR2: SEHNR, FQNEAQ (reference sequence). The junction had 3 bases not matched to a gene; V was cut back by 5 bases and J by 2 bases. The CDR3 contains 14 residues. Full variable domain (remainder filled in from reference TRBV7-9 and TRBJ2-1): DTGVSQNPRHKITKRGQNVTFRCDPISEHNRLYWYRQTLGQGPEFLTYFQNEAQLEKSRLLSDRFSAERPKGSFSTLEIQRTEQGDSAMYLCASSRGQAYNEQFFGPGTRLTVL.

V usage is TRBV7-9 and J usage is TRBJ2-7; D is possibly TRBD1 or TRBD2 (5 bases each). Germline values: CDR1 SEHNR, CDR2 FQNEAQ (reference sequence). Trimming removed 6 bases at V and 4 bases at J, with 16 bases between. This CDR3 region has 14 residues. CDR3 sequence reads: CASRPRGSLYEQYF. The DNA of the CDR3 is TGTGCCAGCAGACCCCGGGGCAGTCTGTACGAGCAGTACTTC.

The V call is TRBV4-3, the J call TRBJ2-1, with unresolved D. Trimming pared 1 base from V and 5 bases from J, leaving 12 bases between. This CDR3 is 15 amino acids long. Germline CDR1 reads LGHNA; CDR2 reads YSLEER. The DNA for the CDR3 is TGCGCCAGCAGCCAAGCTAGAACCCTAAACAATGAGCAGTTCTTC. It codes for CASSQARTLNNEQFF.

The CDR3 coding sequence is TGTGCTAGTGGTTTGCCGTATCCCGGGTTTGGCTACACCTTC. It encodes CASGLPYPGFGYTF. J is TRBJ1-2 and V is TRBV12-5; no definite D call. The CDR3 runs to 14 residues. Germline loops: CDR1 LGHNT, CDR2 FRNRAP. Trimming removed 2 bases from V and 7 bases from J, with 14 bases in between.

In regard to this clone: This CDR3 is also generated by other DNA sequences in the sample. V gene TRBV6-5 combines with J gene TRBJ2-2; a weak D match, TRBD2 (5 bases). Germline V gene data show CDR1 as MNHEY and CDR2 as SVGAGI. V was shortened by 0 bases and J by 5 bases, with 7 bases between the two germline ends. This CDR3 has 14 amino acids. The CDR3 DNA is TGTGCCAGCAGTTACTCCTCGGGGACCGGGGAGCTGTTTTTT. This gives the protein CASSYSSGTGELFF.

The rearrangement links TRBV7-9 to TRBJ1-4, with D tentatively TRBD1 (5 bases). The CDR3 totals 13 residues. Trimming took 4 bases from V and 15 from J, leaving 18 bases between them. Germline CDR1 is SEHNR and CDR2 is FQNEAQ (reference sequence). The CDR3 nucleotides are TGTGCCAGCAGCTCGACCAAGAAGAAGGGGTTGTTTTTT. Translated: CASSSTKKKGLFF.

This rearrangement joins TRBV7-9 to TRBJ1-5; D is ambiguous. The V end was cut by 5 bases, the J end by 0 bases, with 2 bases between. CDR1 and CDR2 from the germline V gene are SEHNR and FQNEAQ (reference sequence). The length of the CDR3 is 12 residues. CDR3 residues: CASSDSNQPQHF. CDR3 bases: TGTGCCAGCAGCGATAGCAATCAGCCCCAGCATTTT.

The chain joins TRBV15 to TRBJ2-1; possibly TRBD2 for D (6 bases). Germline V gene sequence: CDR1 LNHNV, CDR2 YYDKDF (reference sequence). CDR3 size: 15 residues. V lost 0 bases and J lost 6, with 12 bases in between. In nucleotides, the CDR3 is TGTGCCACCAGCAGAGAGGGGGGAGCCGGCAATGAGCAGTTCTTC. It yields the protein CATSREGGAGNEQFF.